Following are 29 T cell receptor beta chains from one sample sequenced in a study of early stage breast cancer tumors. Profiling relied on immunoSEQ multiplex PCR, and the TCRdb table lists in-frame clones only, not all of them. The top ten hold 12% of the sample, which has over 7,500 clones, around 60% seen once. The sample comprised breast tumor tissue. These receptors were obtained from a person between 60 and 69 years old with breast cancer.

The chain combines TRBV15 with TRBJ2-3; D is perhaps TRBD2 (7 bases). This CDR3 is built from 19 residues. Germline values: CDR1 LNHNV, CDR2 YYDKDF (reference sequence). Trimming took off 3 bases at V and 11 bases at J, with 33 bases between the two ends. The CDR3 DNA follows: TGTGCCACCAGCAGCCCCGGGGGGTACATGTGGGACACGTTGTGGGGGCAGTATTTT. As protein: CATSSPGGYMWDTLWGQYF.

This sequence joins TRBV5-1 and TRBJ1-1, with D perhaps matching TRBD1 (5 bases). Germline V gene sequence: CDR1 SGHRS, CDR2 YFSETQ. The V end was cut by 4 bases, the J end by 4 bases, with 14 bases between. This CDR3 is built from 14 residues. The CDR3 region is CASSPIQGTTEAFF. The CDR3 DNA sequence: TGCGCCAGCAGCCCAATCCAGGGTACCACTGAAGCTTTCTTT.

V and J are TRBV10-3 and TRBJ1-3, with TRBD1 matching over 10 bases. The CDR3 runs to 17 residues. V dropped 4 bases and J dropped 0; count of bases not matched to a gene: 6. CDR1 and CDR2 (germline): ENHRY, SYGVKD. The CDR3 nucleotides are TGTGCCATCAGTGGGGGGGGACAGGGGAACTCTGGAAACACCATATATTTT. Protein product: CAISGGGQGNSGNTIYF.

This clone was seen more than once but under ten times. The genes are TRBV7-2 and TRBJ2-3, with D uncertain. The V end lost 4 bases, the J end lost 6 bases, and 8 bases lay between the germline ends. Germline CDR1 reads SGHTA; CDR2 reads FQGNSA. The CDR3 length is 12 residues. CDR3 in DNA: TGTGCCAGCAGCTCCCCCGGGGATACGCAGTATTTT. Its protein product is CASSSPGDTQYF.

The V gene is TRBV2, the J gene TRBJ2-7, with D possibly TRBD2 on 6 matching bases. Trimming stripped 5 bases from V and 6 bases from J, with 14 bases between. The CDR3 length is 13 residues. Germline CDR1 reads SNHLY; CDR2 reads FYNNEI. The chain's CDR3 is CASSSTRGAEQYF. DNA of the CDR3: TGTGCCAGCAGTTCGACTCGCGGGGCCGAGCAGTACTTC.

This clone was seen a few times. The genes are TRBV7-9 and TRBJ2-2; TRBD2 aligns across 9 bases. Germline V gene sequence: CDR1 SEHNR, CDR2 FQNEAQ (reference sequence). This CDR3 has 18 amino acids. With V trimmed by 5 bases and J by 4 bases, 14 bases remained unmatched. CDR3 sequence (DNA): TGTGCCAGCAGCGCCCTAATGGGGGGACTAGCAACCACCGGGGAGCTGTTTTTT. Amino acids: CASSALMGGLATTGELFF.

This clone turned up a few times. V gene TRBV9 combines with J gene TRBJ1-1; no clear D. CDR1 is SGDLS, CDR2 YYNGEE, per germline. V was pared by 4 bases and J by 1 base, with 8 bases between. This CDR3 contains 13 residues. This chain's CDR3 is CASSLEENTEAFF. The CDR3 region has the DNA TGTGCCAGCAGCTTAGAGGAGAACACTGAAGCTTTCTTT.

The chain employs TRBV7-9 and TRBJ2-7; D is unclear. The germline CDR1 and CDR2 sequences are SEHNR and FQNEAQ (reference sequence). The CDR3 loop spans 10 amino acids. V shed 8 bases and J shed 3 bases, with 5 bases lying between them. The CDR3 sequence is CASGDYEQYF. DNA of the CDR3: TGTGCCAGCGGGGACTACGAGCAGTACTTC. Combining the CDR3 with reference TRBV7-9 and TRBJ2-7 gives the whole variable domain DTGVSQNPRHKITKRGQNVTFRCDPISEHNRLYWYRQTLGQGPEFLTYFQNEAQLEKSRLLSDRFSAERPKGSFSTLEIQRTEQGDSAMYLCASGDYEQYFGPGTRLTVT.

The DNA for the CDR3 is TGTGCCAGTAGTAGCTTGTCTAGCGCTACCTACGAGCAGTACTTC. As protein: CASSSLSSATYEQYF. This rearrangement joins TRBV19 to TRBJ2-7, with D possibly matching TRBD2 (6 bases). The CDR3 length is 15 residues. V was cut by 4 bases and J by 2 bases, with 15 bases left in between. The germline gives CDR1 LNHDA, CDR2 SQIVND (reference sequence).

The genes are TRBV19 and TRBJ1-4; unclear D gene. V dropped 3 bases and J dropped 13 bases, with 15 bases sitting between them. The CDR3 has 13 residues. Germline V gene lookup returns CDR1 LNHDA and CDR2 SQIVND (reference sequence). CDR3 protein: CASSIGGTKRLFF. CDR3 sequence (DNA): TGTGCCAGTAGTATTGGCGGCACTAAAAGACTGTTTTTT.

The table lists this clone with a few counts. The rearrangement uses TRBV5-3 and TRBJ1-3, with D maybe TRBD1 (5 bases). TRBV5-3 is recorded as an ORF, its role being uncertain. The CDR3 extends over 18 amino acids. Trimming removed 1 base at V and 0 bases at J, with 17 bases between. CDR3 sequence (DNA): TGTGCCAGAAGCTTGACAGCCGGGACGGAGTACTCTGGAAACACCATATATTTT. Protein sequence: CARSLTAGTEYSGNTIYF.

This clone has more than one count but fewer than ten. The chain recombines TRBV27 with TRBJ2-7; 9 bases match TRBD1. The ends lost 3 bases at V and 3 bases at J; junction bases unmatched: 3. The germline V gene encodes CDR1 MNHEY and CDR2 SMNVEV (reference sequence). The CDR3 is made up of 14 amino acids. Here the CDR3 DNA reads TGTGCCAGCAGTTTGGACAGGGGCCGCTACGAGCAGTACTTC. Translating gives CASSLDRGRYEQYF.

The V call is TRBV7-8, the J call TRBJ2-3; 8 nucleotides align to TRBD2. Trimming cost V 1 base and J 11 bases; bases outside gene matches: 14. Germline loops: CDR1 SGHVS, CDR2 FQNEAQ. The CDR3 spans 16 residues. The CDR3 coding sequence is TGTGCCAGCAGCTTAGAGCGGGCGGGGGGCCCTACCGGGCAGTATTTT. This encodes CASSLERAGGPTGQYF.

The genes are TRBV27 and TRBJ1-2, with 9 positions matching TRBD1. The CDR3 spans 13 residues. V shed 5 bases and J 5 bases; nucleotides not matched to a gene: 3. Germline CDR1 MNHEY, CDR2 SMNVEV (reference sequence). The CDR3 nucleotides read TGTGCCAGCAGTCTGGGACAGGGATATGGCTACACCTTC. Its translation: CASSLGQGYGYTF.

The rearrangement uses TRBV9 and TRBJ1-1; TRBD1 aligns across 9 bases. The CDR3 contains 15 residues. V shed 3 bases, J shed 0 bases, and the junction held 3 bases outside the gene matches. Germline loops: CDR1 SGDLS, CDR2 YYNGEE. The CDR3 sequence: CASSARDRVNTEAFF. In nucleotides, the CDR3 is TGTGCCAGCAGCGCCCGGGACAGGGTGAACACTGAAGCTTTCTTT.

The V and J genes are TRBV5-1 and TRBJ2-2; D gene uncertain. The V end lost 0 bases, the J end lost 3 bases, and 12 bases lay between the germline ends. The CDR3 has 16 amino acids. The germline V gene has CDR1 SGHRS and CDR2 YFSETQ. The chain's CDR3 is CASSLDPTHYTGELFF. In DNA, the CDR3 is TGCGCCAGCAGCTTGGACCCTACCCACTACACCGGGGAGCTGTTTTTT.

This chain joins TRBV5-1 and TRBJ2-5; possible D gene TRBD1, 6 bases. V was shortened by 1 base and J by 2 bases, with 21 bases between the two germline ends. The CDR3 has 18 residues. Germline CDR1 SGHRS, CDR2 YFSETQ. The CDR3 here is CASSLCVPWGTIQETQYF. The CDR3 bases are TGCGCCAGCAGCTTGTGTGTTCCGTGGGGGACAATTCAAGAGACCCAGTACTTC.

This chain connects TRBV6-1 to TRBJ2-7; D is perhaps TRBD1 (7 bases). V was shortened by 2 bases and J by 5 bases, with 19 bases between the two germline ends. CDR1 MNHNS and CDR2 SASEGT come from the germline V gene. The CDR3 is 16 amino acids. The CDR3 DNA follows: TGTGCCAGCAGTGAACTCGTAGGGCAGGGGGGAGACGAGCAGTACTTC. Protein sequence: CASSELVGQGGDEQYF.

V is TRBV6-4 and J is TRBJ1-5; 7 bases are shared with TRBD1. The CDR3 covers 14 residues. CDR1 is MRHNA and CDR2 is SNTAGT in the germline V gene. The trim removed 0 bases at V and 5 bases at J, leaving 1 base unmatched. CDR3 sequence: CASSDSGGHQPQHF. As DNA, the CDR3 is TGTGCCAGCAGTGACTCAGGGGGCCATCAGCCCCAGCATTTT.

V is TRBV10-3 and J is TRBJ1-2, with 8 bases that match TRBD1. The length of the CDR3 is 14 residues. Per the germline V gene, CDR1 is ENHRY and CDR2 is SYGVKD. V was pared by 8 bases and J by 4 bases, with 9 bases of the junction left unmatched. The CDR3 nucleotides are TGTGCCATCGGTCAGGGGGCGTTCCCCTATGGCTACACCTTC. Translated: CAIGQGAFPYGYTF.

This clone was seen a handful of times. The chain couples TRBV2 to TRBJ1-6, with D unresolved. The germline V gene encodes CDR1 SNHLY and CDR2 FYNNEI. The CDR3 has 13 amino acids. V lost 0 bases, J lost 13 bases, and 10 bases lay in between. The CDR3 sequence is CASSEASMGPLHF. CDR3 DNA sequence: TGTGCCAGCAGTGAAGCGTCTATGGGCCCCCTCCACTTT.

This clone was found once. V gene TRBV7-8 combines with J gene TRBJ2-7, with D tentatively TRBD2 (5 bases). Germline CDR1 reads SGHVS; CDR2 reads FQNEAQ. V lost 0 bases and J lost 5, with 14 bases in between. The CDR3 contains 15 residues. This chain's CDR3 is CASSLATRANDEQYF. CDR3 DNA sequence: TGTGCCAGCAGCTTAGCAACGAGGGCCAATGACGAGCAGTACTTC. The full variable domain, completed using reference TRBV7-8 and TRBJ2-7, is GAGVSQSPRYKVAKRGQDVALRCDPISGHVSLFWYQQALGQGPEFLTYFQNEAQLDKSGLPSDRFFAERPEGSVSTLKIQRTQQEDSAVYLCASSLATRANDEQYFGPGTRLTVT.

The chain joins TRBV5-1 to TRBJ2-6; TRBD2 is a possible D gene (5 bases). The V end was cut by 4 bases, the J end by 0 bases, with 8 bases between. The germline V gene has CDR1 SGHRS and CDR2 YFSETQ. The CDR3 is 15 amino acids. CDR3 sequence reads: CASSDGNSGANVLTF. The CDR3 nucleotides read TGCGCCAGCAGCGACGGGAACTCTGGGGCCAACGTCCTGACTTTC.

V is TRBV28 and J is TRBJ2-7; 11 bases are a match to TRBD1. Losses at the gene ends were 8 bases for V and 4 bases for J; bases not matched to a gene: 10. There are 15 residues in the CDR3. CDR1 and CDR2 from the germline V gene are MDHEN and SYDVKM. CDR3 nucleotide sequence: TGTGCCAGCCAGGGTGGGGACAGGGGGTCATACGAGCAGTACTTC. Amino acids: CASQGGDRGSYEQYF.

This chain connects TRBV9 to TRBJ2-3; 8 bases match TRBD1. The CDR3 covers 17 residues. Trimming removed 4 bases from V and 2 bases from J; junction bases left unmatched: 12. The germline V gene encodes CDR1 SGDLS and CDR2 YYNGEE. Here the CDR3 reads CASSPTRQGRTTDTQYF. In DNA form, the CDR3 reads TGTGCCAGCAGCCCAACCCGACAGGGGAGAACCACAGATACGCAGTATTTT. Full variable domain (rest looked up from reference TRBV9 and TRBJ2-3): DSGVTQTPKHLITATGQRVTLRCSPRSGDLSVYWYQQSLDQGLQFLIQYYNGEERAKGNILERFSAQQFPDLHSELNLSSLELGDSALYFCASSPTRQGRTTDTQYFGPGTRLTVL.

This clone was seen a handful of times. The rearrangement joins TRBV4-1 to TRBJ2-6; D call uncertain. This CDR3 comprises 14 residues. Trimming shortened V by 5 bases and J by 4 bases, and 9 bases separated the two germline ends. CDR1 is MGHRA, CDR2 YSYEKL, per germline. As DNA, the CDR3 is TGCGCCAGCAGCTCCCCGTGGGGGGCCAACGTCCTGACTTTC. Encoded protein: CASSSPWGANVLTF.

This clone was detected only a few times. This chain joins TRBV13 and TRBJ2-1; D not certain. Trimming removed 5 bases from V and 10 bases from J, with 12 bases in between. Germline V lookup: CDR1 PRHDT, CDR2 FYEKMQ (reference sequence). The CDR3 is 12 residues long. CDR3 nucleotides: TGTGCCAGCAGCGTTGCGCGGCAGGAGCAGTTCTTC. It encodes CASSVARQEQFF.

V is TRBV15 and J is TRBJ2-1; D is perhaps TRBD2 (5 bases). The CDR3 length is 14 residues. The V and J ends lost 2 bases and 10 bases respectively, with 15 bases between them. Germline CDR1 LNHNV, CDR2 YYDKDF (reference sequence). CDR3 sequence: CATSRLRGLVEQFF. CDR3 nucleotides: TGTGCCACCAGCAGACTTCGTGGACTGGTAGAGCAGTTCTTC.

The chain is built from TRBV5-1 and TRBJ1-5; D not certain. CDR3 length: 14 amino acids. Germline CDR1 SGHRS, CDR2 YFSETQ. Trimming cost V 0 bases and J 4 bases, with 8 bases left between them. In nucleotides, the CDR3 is TGCGCCAGCAGCTTGGAGGTAGTAAATCAGCCCCAGCATTTT. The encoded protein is CASSLEVVNQPQHF.